This T cell receptor beta chain was recorded in a study of T cell repertoires in cytomegalovirus infection. Study details: Recently identified HLA-C-restricted and well-studied HLA-B-restricted CMV epitopes were used. Indications came from public TCR beta signatures; they pointed to CMV infection and to a matching HLA type.

Points from the study as a whole: In two of eight donors, the top clonotype was HLA-C-restricted CMV-specific.

TCRdb reprocessed the reads with MiXCR, giving one entry per CDR3 protein. The table shows about 71,000 distinct CDR3 sequences, with roughly 22% occurring only once. Germline values: CDR1 SEHNR, CDR2 FQNEAQ (reference sequence). The CDR3 covers 12 residues. Between the trimmed V and J ends, which lost 3 bases and 8 bases, there was a span of 8 bases. For this clonotype: The antigen is undetermined.

The sequence derives from a human donor in good health (CMV status not recorded). Some clones in this sample may be carry-over from other donors' samples. The sequenced sample was CD8+ T cells from cultured PBMCs, obtained from culture after CMV antigen stimulation. The chain uses TRBV7-9 and TRBJ2-4; D is perhaps TRBD2 (5 bases). This CDR3 reads CASSLEEDIQYF. CDR3 sequence (DNA): TGTGCCAGCAGCTTGGAGGAGGACATTCAGTACTTC.